Listed below are T cell receptor beta chains from one sample, sequenced in a study of response to subunit inactivated influenza vaccine. Using its own MiXCR run on the RT-PCR reads, TCRdb lists one record per CDR3 protein. The repertoire consists of over 800,000 distinct CDR3 sequences, with about 20% occurring once and the leading ten covering 10%. The sample consisted of PBMCs from blood, taken around 5 days after vaccination. The receptors originated from a man between 45 and 60 years old who received an inactivated influenza vaccine. Both conserved end residues are trimmed from each CDR3.

j_call cdr3_length v_call cdr3_aa
TRBJ2-1 13 TRBV6-1 ASSESPSTYNEQF
TRBJ2-2 14 TRBV28 ASSFPWTANTGELF
TRBJ2-7 13 TRBV5-1 ASSFEGLSSYEQY
TRBJ2-1 14 TRBV20-1 SARDPNSGRADEQF
TRBJ2-7 9 TRBV12-3/TRBV12-4 ASSFMHEQY
TRBJ1-4 13 TRBV19 ASSTDITTREKLF
TRBJ1-1 11 TRBV29-1 SARRAPNTEAF
TRBJ2-2 13 TRBV7-2 ASSRRTLNTGELF
TRBJ2-1 14 TRBV20-1 SAMDKLAPSYNEQF
TRBJ2-3 13 TRBV27 ASSLVGRDTDTQY
TRBJ2-1 12 TRBV4-2 ASSKPGTRNEQF
TRBJ2-1 15 TRBV18 ASSPTRALAVYNEQF
TRBJ1-4 12 TRBV12-3/TRBV12-4 ASRRDTTNEKLF
TRBJ2-5 11 TRBV12-3/TRBV12-4 ASSIRGPRAQY
TRBJ2-7 10 TRBV29-1 SVVKGAYEQY
TRBJ2-5 13 TRBV7-9 ASSPPRRGEGAQY
TRBJ2-1 13 TRBV7-2 ASSLAAGTGAEQF
TRBJ2-3 12 TRBV7-9 ASSKAGGTDTQY
TRBJ2-5 11 TRBV10-1 ASSESLQETQY
TRBJ2-2 14 TRBV11-2 ASSLSPGRHTGELF
TRBJ2-5 12 TRBV29-1 SVETTTGQETQY
TRBJ2-1 13 TRBV5-1 ASSLEGFPSNEQF
TRBJ1-1 10 TRBV7-8 ASSLYAAGAF
TRBJ2-7 11 TRBV20-1 SARDTAFCEQY
TRBJ1-1 12 TRBV24-1 ATRPTGLNTEAF
TRBJ2-7 12 TRBV12-3/TRBV12-4 ASRTTVGAYEQY